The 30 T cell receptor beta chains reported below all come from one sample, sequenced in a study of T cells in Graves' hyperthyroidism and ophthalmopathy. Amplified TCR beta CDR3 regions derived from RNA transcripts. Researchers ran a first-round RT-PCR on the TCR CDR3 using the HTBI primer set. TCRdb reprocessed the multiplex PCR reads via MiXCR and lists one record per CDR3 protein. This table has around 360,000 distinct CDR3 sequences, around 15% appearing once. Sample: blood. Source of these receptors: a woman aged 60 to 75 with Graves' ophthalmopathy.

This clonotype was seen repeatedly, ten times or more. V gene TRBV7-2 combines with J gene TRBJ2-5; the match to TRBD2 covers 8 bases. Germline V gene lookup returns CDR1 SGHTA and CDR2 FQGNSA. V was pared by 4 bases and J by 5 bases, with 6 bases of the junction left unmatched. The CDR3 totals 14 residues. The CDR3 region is CASSSTSEGETQYF. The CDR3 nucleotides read TGTGCCAGCAGCTCGACTAGCGAGGGGGAGACCCAGTACTTC.

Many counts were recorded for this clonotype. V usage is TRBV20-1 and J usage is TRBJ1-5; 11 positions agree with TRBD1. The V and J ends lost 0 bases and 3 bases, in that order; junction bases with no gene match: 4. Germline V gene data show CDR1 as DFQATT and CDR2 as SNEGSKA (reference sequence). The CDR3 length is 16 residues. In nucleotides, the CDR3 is TGCAGTGCTAGAGACCGGACAGGGGGCTTCAATCAGCCCCAGCATTTT. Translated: CSARDRTGGFNQPQHF.

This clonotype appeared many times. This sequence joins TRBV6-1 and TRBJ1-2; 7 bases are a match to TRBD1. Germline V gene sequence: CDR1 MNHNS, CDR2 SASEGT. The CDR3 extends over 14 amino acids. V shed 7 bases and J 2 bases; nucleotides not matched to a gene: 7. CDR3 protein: CASNNRGENYGYTF. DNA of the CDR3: TGTGCCAGCAATAACAGGGGTGAGAACTATGGCTACACCTTC.

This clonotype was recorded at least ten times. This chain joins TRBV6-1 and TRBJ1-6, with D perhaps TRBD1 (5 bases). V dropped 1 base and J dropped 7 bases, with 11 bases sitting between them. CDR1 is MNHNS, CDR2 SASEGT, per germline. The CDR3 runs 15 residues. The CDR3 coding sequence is TGTGCCAGCAGTGAAGAGGCAGGGTGGAATTCACCCCTCCACTTT. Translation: CASSEEAGWNSPLHF.

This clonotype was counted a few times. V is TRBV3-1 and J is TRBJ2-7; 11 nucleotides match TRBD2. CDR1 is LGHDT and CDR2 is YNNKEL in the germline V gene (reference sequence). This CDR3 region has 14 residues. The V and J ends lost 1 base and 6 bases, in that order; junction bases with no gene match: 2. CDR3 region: CASSQGGLAGEQYF. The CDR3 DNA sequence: TGTGCCAGCAGCCAAGGCGGACTAGCGGGCGAGCAGTACTTC.

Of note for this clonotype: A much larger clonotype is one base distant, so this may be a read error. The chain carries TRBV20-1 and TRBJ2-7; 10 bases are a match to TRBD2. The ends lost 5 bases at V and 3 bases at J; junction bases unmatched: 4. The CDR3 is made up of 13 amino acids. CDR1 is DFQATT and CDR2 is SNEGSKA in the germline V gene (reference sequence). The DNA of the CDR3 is TGCAGTGCTGTCACTAGCGGGAACTACGAGCAGTACTTC. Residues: CSAVTSGNYEQYF.

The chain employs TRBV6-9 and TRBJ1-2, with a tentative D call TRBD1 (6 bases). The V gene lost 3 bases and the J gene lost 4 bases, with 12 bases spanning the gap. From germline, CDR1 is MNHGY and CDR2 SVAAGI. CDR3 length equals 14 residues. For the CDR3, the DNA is TGTGCCAGCAGTTACGATGGCAGGGGCTATGGCTACACCTTC. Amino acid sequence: CASSYDGRGYGYTF.

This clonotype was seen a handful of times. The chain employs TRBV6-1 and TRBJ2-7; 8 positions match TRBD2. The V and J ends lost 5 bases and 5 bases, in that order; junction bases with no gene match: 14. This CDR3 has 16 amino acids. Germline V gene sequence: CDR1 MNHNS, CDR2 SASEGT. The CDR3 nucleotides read TGTGCCAGCAGTAGGACTAGCACCCGGATGGAGCACGAGCAGTACTTC. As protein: CASSRTSTRMEHEQYF.

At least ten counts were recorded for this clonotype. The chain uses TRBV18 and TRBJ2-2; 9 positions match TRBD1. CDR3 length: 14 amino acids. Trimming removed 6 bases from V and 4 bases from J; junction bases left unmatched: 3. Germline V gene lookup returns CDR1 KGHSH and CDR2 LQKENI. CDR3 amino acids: CASSGQGATGELFF. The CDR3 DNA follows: TGTGCCAGCTCGGGACAGGGAGCCACCGGGGAGCTGTTTTTT.

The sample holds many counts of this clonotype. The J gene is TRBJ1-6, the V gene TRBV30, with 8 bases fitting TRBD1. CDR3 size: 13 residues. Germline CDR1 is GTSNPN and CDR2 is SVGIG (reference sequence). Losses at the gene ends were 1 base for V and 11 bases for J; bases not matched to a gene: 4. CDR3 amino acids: CAWSDLDRAPLHF. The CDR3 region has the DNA TGTGCCTGGAGTGACCTGGACAGGGCACCCCTCCACTTT.

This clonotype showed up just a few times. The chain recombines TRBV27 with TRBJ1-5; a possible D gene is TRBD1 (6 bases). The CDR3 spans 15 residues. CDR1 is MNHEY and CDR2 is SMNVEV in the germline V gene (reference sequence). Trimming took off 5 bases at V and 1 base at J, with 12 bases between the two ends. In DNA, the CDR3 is TGTGCCAGCAGTACGGGGGCAGAAAGCAATCAGCCCCAGCATTTT. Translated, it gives CASSTGAESNQPQHF.

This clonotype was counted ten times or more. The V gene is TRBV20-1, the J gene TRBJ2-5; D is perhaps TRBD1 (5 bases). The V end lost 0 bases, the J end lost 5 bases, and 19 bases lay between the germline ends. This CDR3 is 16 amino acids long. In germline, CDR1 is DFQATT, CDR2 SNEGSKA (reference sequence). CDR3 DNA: TGCAGTGCTAGAGATCCCCCAGGGTCGCCATTTGAGACCCAGTACTTC. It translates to CSARDPPGSPFETQYF.

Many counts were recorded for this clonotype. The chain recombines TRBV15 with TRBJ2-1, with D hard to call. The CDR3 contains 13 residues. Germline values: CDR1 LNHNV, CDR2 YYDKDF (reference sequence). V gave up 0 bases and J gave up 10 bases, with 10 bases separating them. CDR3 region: CATSRDRQREQFF. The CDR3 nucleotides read TGTGCCACCAGCAGAGATCGGCAACGGGAGCAGTTCTTC.

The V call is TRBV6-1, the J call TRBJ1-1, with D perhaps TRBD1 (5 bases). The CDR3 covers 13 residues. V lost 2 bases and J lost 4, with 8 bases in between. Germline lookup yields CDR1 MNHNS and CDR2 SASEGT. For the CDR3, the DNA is TGTGCCAGCAGTGAAACAGGTCTCACTGAAGCTTTCTTT. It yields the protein CASSETGLTEAFF.

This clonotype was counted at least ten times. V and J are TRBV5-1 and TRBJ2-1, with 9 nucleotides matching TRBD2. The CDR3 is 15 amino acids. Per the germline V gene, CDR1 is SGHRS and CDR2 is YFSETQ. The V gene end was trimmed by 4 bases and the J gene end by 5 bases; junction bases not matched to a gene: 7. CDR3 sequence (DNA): TGCGCCAGCAGCCCGTCGGCTAGCGGGGACAATGAGCAGTTCTTC. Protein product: CASSPSASGDNEQFF.

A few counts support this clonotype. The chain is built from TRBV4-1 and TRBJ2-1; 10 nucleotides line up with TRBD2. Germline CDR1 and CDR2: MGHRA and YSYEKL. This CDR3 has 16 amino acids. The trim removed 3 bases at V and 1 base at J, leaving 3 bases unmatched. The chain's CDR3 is CASSQEAGGSYNEQFF. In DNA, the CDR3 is TGCGCCAGCAGCCAGGAAGCGGGAGGGTCCTACAATGAGCAGTTCTTC.

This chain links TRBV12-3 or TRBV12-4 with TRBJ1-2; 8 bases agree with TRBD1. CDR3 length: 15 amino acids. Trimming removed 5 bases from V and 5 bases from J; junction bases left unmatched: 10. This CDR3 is CASSPRTGFGYGYTF. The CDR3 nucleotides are TGTGCCAGCAGTCCTAGGACAGGGTTTGGGTATGGCTACACCTTC.

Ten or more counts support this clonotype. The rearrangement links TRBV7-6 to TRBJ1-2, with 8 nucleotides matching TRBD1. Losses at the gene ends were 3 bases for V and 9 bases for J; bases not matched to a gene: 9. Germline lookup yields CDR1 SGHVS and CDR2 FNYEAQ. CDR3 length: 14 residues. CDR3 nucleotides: TGTGCCAGCAGCTTCCGGACAGGGAAAGGTCGCTACACCTTC. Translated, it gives CASSFRTGKGRYTF.

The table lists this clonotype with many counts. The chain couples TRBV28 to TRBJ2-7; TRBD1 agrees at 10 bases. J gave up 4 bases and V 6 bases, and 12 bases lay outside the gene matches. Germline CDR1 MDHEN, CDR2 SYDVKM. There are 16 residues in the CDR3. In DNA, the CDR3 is TGTGCCAGCAGCTCCCAAGGAGGGGACAGGGGTTACGAGCAGTACTTC. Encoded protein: CASSSQGGDRGYEQYF.

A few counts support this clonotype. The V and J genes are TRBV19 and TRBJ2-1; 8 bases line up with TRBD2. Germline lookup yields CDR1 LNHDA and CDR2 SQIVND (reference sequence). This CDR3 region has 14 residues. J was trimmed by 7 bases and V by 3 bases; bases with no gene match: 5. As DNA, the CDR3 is TGTGCCAGTAGTATCCGGGAGGGCATTAATGAGCAGTTCTTC. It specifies CASSIREGINEQFF.

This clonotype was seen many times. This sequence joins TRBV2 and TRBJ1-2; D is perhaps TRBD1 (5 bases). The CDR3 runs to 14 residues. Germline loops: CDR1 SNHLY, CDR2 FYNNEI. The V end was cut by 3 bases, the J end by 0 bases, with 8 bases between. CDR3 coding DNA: TGTGCCAGCAGTGAGGCGACAGCTAACTATGGCTACACCTTC. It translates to CASSEATANYGYTF.

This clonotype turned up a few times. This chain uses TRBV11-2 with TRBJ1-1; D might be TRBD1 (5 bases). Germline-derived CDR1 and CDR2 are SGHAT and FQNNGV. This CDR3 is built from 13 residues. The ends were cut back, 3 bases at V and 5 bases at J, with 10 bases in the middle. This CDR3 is CASSLGVETEAFF. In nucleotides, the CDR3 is TGTGCCAGCAGCTTGGGGGTTGAGACTGAAGCTTTCTTT.

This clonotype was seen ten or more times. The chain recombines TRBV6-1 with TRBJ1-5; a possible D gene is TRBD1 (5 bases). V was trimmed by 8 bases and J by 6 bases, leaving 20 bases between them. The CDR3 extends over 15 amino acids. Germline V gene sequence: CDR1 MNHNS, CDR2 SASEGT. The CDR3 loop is CASGLGTGQGQPQHF. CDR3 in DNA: TGTGCCAGCGGTCTCGGGACGGGCCAAGGTCAGCCCCAGCATTTT.

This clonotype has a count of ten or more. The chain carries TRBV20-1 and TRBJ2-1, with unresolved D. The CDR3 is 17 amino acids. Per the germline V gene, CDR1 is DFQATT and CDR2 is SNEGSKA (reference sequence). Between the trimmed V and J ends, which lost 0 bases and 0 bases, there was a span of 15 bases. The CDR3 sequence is CSARDHSGTRSYNEQFF. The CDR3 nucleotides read TGCAGTGCTAGAGATCACTCCGGAACGCGCTCCTACAATGAGCAGTTCTTC.

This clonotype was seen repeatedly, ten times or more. Written as DNA, the CDR3 is TGTGCCAGCAGCTTCGGGAGAGGGGGTTACAATGAGCAGTTCTTC. Protein product: CASSFGRGGYNEQFF. This chain uses TRBV11-3 with TRBJ2-1; D tentatively reads TRBD1 or TRBD2 (6 bases each). Trimming removed 3 bases from V and 4 bases from J, with 13 bases in between. Germline CDR1 and CDR2: SGHNT and YENEEA. The CDR3 spans 15 residues.

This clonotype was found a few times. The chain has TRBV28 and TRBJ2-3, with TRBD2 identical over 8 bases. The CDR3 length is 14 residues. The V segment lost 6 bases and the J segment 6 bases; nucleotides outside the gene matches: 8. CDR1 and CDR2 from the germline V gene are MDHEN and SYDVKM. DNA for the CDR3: TGTGCCAGCAGGCCCGGGAGGGCCGTGGATACGCAGTATTTT. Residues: CASRPGRAVDTQYF.

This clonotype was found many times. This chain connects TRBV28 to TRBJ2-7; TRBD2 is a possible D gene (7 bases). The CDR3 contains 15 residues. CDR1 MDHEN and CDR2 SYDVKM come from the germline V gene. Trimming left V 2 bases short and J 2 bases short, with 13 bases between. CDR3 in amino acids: CASSLGGARTYEQYF. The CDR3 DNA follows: TGTGCCAGCAGTTTAGGGGGGGCGCGTACCTACGAGCAGTACTTC. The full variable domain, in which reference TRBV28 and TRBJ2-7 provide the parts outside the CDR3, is DVKVTQSSRYLVKRTGEKVFLECVQDMDHENMFWYRQDPGLGLRLIYFSYDVKMKEKGDIPEGYSVSREKKERFSLILESASTNQTSMYLCASSLGGARTYEQYFGPGTRLTVT.

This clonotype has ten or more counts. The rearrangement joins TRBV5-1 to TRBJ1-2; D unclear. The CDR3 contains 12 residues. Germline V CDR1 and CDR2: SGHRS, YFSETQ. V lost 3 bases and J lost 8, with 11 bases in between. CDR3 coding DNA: TGCGCCAGCAGCTCCGTTGGACTCGGCTACACCTTC. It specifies CASSSVGLGYTF.

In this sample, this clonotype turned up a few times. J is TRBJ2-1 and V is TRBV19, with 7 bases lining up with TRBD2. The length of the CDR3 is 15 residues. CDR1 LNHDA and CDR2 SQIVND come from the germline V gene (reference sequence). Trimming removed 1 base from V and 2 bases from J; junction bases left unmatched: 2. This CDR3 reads CASSIGGGAYNEQFF. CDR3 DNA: TGTGCCAGTAGTATAGGTGGGGGGGCCTACAATGAGCAGTTCTTC.

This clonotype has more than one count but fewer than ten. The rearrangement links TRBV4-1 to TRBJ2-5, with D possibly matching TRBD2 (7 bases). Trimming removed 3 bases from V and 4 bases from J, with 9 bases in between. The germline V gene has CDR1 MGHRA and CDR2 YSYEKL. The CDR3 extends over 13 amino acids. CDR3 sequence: CASSQRGGETQYF. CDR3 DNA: TGCGCCAGCAGCCAGAGGGGGGGAGAGACCCAGTACTTC.